The clone carrying this T cell receptor beta chain was observed once. Its antigen is as yet unknown. The data were taken from a study of T cell repertoires in cytomegalovirus infection. Overall study: An indication of both CMV infection and matching HLA type came from public TCR beta signatures.

TCRdb ran MiXCR on the reads and lists one entry per CDR3 protein. In the table there are around 900,000 distinct CDR3 sequences, under 40% of which are singletons. The CDR3 is 12 amino acids. Trimming removed 7 bases at V and 4 bases at J, with 7 bases between. Germline CDR1 is ENHRY and CDR2 is SYGVKD. This sequence joins TRBV10-3 and TRBJ2-2; D not resolved. The sample in question was cultured CD8+ T cells from PBMCs, obtained from culture after CMV antigen stimulation. This sequence originates from a human donor in good health (CMV status not recorded). Some clones in this sample may be carry-over from other donors' samples. The CDR3 sequence is CAIIGSTGELFF. The CDR3 DNA reads TGTGCCATCATCGGCAGCACCGGGGAGCTGTTTTTT.